This T cell receptor (beta chain) was recorded in a study of shared clonotypes between healthy human individuals. The protocol was immunoSEQ multiplex PCR, while the TCRdb copy is restricted to in-frame clones and leaves out a portion. The sample includes over 1.4 million clones, around 95% of them seen just once. V was cut by 2 bases and J by 7 bases, with 15 bases left in between. Germline lookup yields CDR1 MNHEY and CDR2 SMNVEV (reference sequence). The CDR3 spans 15 residues. Sequencing input: naive CD4+ T cells sorted from blood. Subset defined: CD45RA+ positively selected. This TCR was recovered from a man aged 30-40 years in good health. This chain uses TRBV27 with TRBJ2-1; D is perhaps TRBD1 (6 bases). The CDR3 sequence is CASSLLSRGGNEQFF. DNA of the CDR3: TGTGCCAGCAGTTTACTTTCCAGGGGTGGAAATGAGCAGTTCTTC.